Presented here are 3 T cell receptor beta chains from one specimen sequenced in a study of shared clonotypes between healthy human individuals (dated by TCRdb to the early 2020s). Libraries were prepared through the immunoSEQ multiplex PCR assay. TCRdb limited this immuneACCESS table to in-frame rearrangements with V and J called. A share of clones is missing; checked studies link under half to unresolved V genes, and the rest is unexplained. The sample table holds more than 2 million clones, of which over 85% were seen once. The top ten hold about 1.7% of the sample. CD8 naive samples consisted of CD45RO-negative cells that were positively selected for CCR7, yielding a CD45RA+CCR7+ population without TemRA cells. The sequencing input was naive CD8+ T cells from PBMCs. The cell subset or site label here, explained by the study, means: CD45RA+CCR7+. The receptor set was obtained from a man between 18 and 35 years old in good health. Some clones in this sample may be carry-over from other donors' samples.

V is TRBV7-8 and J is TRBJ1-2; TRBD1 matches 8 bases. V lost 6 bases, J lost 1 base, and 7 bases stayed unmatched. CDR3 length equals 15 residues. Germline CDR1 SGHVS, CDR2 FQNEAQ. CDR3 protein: CASRDRGPLNYGYTF. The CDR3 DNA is TGTGCCAGCAGAGACAGGGGTCCTCTTAACTATGGCTACACCTTC.

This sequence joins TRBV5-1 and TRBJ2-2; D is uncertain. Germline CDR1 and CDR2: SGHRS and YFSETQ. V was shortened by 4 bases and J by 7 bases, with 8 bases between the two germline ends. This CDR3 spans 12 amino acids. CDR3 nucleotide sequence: TGCGCCAGCAGCGCCTTGGGCGGGGAGCTGTTTTTT. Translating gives CASSALGGELFF. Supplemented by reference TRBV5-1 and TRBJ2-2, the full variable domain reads KAGVTQTPRYLIKTRGQQVTLSCSPISGHRSVSWYQQTPGQGLQFLFEYFSETQRNKGNFPGRFSGRQFSNSRSEMNVSTLELGDSALYLCASSALGGELFFGEGSRLTVL.

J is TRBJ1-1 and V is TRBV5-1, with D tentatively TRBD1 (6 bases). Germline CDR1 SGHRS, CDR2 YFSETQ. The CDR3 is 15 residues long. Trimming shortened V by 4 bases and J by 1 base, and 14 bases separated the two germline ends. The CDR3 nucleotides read TGCGCCAGCAGCCCTCAGGGGCAGCAGAACACTGAAGCTTTCTTT. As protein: CASSPQGQQNTEAFF. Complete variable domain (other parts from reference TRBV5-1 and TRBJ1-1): KAGVTQTPRYLIKTRGQQVTLSCSPISGHRSVSWYQQTPGQGLQFLFEYFSETQRNKGNFPGRFSGRQFSNSRSEMNVSTLELGDSALYLCASSPQGQQNTEAFFGQGTRLTVV.